The TCR beta chain under discussion was sequenced for a study of blood T cell repertoires in COVID-19. This clone has more than one count but fewer than ten. Methods used by the authors: Nucleated cell number was recorded as an estimate derived from reference gene primer amplification. TCRdb's copy holds only in-frame clones and misses some; the assay was immunoSEQ multiplex PCR. That table furnishes V, J and clone size, whereas the DNA furnished D and trimming. Here the sample spans some 45,000 clones, 80% to 90% being singletons. The CDR3 is 15 amino acids. The V gene's germline CDR1 is SNHLY and CDR2 FYNNEI. After removal of 6 bases from V and 5 bases from J, the junction contained 12 bases not matched to a gene.

This receptor was taken from a human donor with active COVID-19. The donor label of this sample is uncertain. Sequences were obtained from peripheral blood. The gene calls are TRBV2 and TRBJ2-5; the match to TRBD1 covers 7 bases. CDR3 sequence: CASRAQQGKGETQYF. CDR3 nucleotides: TGTGCCAGCAGGGCGCAACAGGGGAAGGGGGAGACCCAGTACTTC. Complete variable domain (other parts from reference TRBV2 and TRBJ2-5): EPEVTQTPSHQVTQMGQEVILRCVPISNHLYFYWYRQILGQKVEFLVSFYNNEISEKSEIFDDQFSVERPDGSNFTLKIRSTKLEDSAMYFCASRAQQGKGETQYFGPGTRLLVL.